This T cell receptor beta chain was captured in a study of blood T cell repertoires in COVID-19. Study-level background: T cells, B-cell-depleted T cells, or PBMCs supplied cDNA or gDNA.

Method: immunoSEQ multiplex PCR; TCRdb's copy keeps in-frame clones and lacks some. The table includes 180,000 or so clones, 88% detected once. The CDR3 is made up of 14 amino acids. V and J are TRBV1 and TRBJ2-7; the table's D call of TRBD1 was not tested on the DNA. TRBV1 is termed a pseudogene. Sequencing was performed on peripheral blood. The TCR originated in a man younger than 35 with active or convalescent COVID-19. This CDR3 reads CTSIYPQGEYEQYF. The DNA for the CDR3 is TGCACCAGCATCTACCCCCAGGGTGAGTACGAGCAGTACTTC.